What follows are 9 T cell receptor beta chains derived from one specimen sequenced in a study of identical twins' blood T cells. TCRdb called the 5' RACE reads again in MiXCR, with one record for every CDR3 protein. Of 400,000 or so distinct CDR3 sequences in the sample, over 25% were seen once. Sequencing was done on a sample of PBMCs. These receptors were obtained from a woman between 18 and 55 years old in good health.

This clonotype was recorded many times. This chain links TRBV28 with TRBJ1-1; D is unclear. The CDR3 length is 13 residues. CDR1 is MDHEN, CDR2 SYDVKM, per germline. The ends were cut back, 8 bases at V and 0 bases at J, with 10 bases in the middle. CDR3 DNA: TGTGCCAGCGCGGAGATAATGAACACTGAAGCTTTCTTT. The encoded protein is CASAEIMNTEAFF. The whole variable domain, remainder taken from reference TRBV28 and TRBJ1-1, is DVKVTQSSRYLVKRTGEKVFLECVQDMDHENMFWYRQDPGLGLRLIYFSYDVKMKEKGDIPEGYSVSREKKERFSLILESASTNQTSMYLCASAEIMNTEAFFGQGTRLTVV.

This clonotype has only a few counts. The chain carries TRBV7-8 and TRBJ2-2, with D possibly being TRBD1 (6 bases). The germline V gene encodes CDR1 SGHVS and CDR2 FQNEAQ. This CDR3 has 14 amino acids. Trimming left V 2 bases short and J 6 bases short, with 10 bases between. This CDR3 is CASSLSGAAGELFF. The CDR3 DNA reads TGTGCCAGCAGCTTATCAGGGGCGGCCGGGGAGCTGTTTTTT.

This clonotype was counted between two and nine times. V and J are TRBV9 and TRBJ1-1; no clear D. Germline loops: CDR1 SGDLS, CDR2 YYNGEE. The CDR3 loop spans 13 amino acids. V dropped 0 bases and J dropped 11 bases, with 14 bases sitting between them. The CDR3: CASSVEPEGKAFF. The CDR3 DNA sequence: TGTGCCAGCAGCGTAGAACCCGAGGGTAAGGCTTTCTTT.

This clonotype was observed a handful of times. The chain combines TRBV25-1 with TRBJ2-3; 7 nucleotides line up with TRBD1. The CDR3 is 18 amino acids. Germline V gene data show CDR1 as MGHDK and CDR2 as SYGVNS. V was pared by 4 bases and J by 5 bases, with 18 bases of the junction left unmatched. The CDR3 sequence is CASSAPLRQGPPGDTQYF. For the CDR3, the DNA is TGTGCCAGCAGTGCCCCACTGAGACAGGGCCCTCCGGGAGATACGCAGTATTTT.

In this sample, this clonotype turned up a few times. The rearrangement uses TRBV13 and TRBJ1-2, with no clear D. Trimming shortened V by 5 bases and J by 1 base, and 8 bases separated the two germline ends. From germline, CDR1 is PRHDT and CDR2 FYEKMQ (reference sequence). There are 13 residues in the CDR3. CDR3 sequence reads: CASSTTINYGYTF. As DNA, the CDR3 is TGTGCCAGCAGCACGACAATTAACTATGGCTACACCTTC.

The V gene is TRBV7-7, the J gene TRBJ2-1; a weak D match, TRBD2 (6 bases). Germline V gene lookup returns CDR1 SSHAT and CDR2 FNYEAQ (reference sequence). The CDR3 has 14 amino acids. V dropped 3 bases and J dropped 5 bases, with 11 bases sitting between them. CDR3 sequence (DNA): TGTGCCAGCAGCTTCGGGGGACCCGACAATGAGCAGTTCTTC. It is translated as CASSFGGPDNEQFF.

The chain couples TRBV7-2 to TRBJ1-2; D is ambiguous. This CDR3 is 13 amino acids long. CDR1 is SGHTA, CDR2 FQGNSA, per germline. V lost 2 bases and J 3 bases, leaving 7 bases between the germline ends. CDR3 sequence: CASSLSNDYGYTF. DNA of the CDR3: TGTGCCAGCAGCTTATCCAACGACTATGGCTACACCTTC.

This clonotype has a handful of counts. The V and J genes are TRBV4-2 and TRBJ1-3; TRBD1 might be the D (5 bases). Looked up from germline, CDR1 is LGHNA and CDR2 is YNFKEQ. Deletions cut 0 bases from V and 2 bases from J, with 8 bases between. The CDR3 covers 15 residues. This chain's CDR3 is CASSQDPGAGNTIYF. In nucleotides, the CDR3 is TGTGCCAGCAGCCAAGATCCGGGGGCTGGAAACACCATATATTTT.

The V and J genes are TRBV11-2 and TRBJ1-2; no definite D call. This CDR3 has 14 amino acids. Trimming removed 8 bases at V and 0 bases at J, with 13 bases between. Germline V gene data show CDR1 as SGHAT and CDR2 as FQNNGV. CDR3 sequence (DNA): TGTGCCAGCTCCACGGGAAGCGCTAACTATGGCTACACCTTC. Residues: CASSTGSANYGYTF.